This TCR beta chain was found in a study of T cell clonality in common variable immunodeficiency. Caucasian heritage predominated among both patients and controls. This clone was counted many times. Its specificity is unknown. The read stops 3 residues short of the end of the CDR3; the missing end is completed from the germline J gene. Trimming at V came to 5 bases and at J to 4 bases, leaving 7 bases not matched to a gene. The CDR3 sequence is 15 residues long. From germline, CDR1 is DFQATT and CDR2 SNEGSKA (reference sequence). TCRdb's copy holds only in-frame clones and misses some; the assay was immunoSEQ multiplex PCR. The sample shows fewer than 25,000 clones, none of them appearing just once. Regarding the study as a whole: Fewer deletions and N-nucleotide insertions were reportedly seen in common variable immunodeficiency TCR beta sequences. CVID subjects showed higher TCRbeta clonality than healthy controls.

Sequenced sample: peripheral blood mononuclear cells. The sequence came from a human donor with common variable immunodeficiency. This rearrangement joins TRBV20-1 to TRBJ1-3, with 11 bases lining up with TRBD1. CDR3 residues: CSAWRDRGKGNTIYF. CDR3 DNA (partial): TGCAGTGCTTGGAGGGACAGGGGGAAAGGAAACACC.